This T cell receptor (beta chain) stems from a study of shared T cell receptors in the human thymus. The method was immunoSEQ multiplex PCR; TCRdb's version includes in-frame clones alone and lacks a portion of them. This sample has about 400,000 clones, with around 93% found just once. The CDR3 is made up of 15 amino acids. With V trimmed by 3 bases and J by 3 bases, 7 bases remained unmatched. Germline CDR1 SGHKS, CDR2 YYEKEE (reference sequence). Sequenced input: thymocytes. The receptor comes from a human donor. This chain joins TRBV5-5 and TRBJ2-7, with 9 bases lining up with TRBD1. As DNA, the CDR3 is TGTGCCAGCAGCTCCCGGGACAGGGAATACTACGAGCAGTACTTC. It specifies CASSSRDREYYEQYF.